The 32 T cell receptor beta chains listed next were all sequenced from one sample in a study of T cells after somatic rescue of genetic block. Sequenced by immunoSEQ multiplex PCR; TCRdb stores in-frame clones only, minus some. The data contain some 15,000 clones, about 71% of them singletons. What was sequenced was peripheral blood mononuclear cells (PBMCs). The receptor set was obtained from a boy younger than 18.

This chain joins TRBV15 and TRBJ2-7, with D possibly called TRBD1 or TRBD2 (6 bases each). The ends were cut back, 1 base at V and 2 bases at J, with 12 bases in the middle. CDR1 is LNHNV and CDR2 is YYDKDF in the germline V gene (reference sequence). The CDR3 runs 15 residues. CDR3 protein: CATSRALGGTYEQYF. CDR3 coding DNA: TGTGCCACCAGCAGAGCCCTAGGGGGGACCTACGAGCAGTACTTC. The whole variable domain, remainder taken from reference TRBV15 and TRBJ2-7, is DAMVIQNPRYQVTQFGKPVTLSCSQTLNHNVMYWYQQKSSQAPKLLFHYYDKDFNNEADTPDNFQSRRPNTSFCFLDIRSPGLGDTAMYLCATSRALGGTYEQYFGPGTRLTVT.

The genes are TRBV10-3 and TRBJ1-5; no reliable D call. From germline, CDR1 is ENHRY and CDR2 SYGVKD. The V gene lost 6 bases and the J gene lost 5 bases, with 8 bases spanning the gap. The CDR3 runs 12 residues. CDR3 in DNA: TGTGCCATCAGAGACGTAGATCAGCCCCAGCATTTT. The encoded protein is CAIRDVDQPQHF.

The V and J genes are TRBV27 and TRBJ2-7; 7 nucleotides line up with TRBD1. CDR1 is MNHEY and CDR2 is SMNVEV in the germline V gene (reference sequence). J gave up 5 bases and V 2 bases, and 6 bases lay outside the gene matches. This CDR3 is built from 14 residues. In nucleotides, the CDR3 is TGTGCCAGCAGTTTAAGGGGGACAGTAGACGAGCAGTACTTC. Translation: CASSLRGTVDEQYF.

By share of the sample, this clone is medium-sized (0.01 to 0.1%). The chain combines TRBV28 with TRBJ2-7, with a tentative D call TRBD1 (6 bases). There are 14 residues in the CDR3. Germline assignment: CDR1 MDHEN and CDR2 SYDVKM. The germline V and J ends were trimmed by 3 bases and 5 bases, with 14 bases remaining between them. CDR3 amino acids: CASSFSDRLHEQYF. The CDR3 coding sequence is TGTGCCAGCAGTTTTTCTGACAGGCTTCACGAGCAGTACTTC. The variable domain in full, with the rest retrieved from reference TRBV28 and TRBJ2-7, is DVKVTQSSRYLVKRTGEKVFLECVQDMDHENMFWYRQDPGLGLRLIYFSYDVKMKEKGDIPEGYSVSREKKERFSLILESASTNQTSMYLCASSFSDRLHEQYFGPGTRLTVT.

The J gene is TRBJ2-7, the V gene TRBV29-1; D is undetermined. The V and J ends lost 0 bases and 4 bases respectively, with 10 bases between them. Germline V lookup: CDR1 SQVTM, CDR2 ANQGSEA. The CDR3 runs 13 residues. The DNA for the CDR3 is TGCAGCGTTGAAGAAAATCTAGGTTACGAGCAGTACTTC. Protein: CSVEENLGYEQYF.

This chain connects TRBV2 to TRBJ2-7; TRBD2 matches 13 bases. CDR1 is SNHLY and CDR2 is FYNNEI in the germline V gene. V trimming: 4 bases; J trimming: 2 bases; junction bases outside the gene matches: 2. CDR3 length: 15 amino acids. Written as DNA, the CDR3 is TGTGCCAGCAGTGCCGGGACTAGCGGGACCTACGAGCAGTACTTC. This sequence encodes CASSAGTSGTYEQYF. Full variable domain (missing parts from reference TRBV2 and TRBJ2-7): EPEVTQTPSHQVTQMGQEVILRCVPISNHLYFYWYRQILGQKVEFLVSFYNNEISEKSEIFDDQFSVERPDGSNFTLKIRSTKLEDSAMYFCASSAGTSGTYEQYFGPGTRLTVT.

The DNA for the CDR3 is TGTGCCAGTAGTGAAGTAGCGGAGCCAAACTACAATGAGCAGTTCTTC. It specifies CASSEVAEPNYNEQFF. V and J are TRBV19 and TRBJ2-1, with a weak D call TRBD2 (6 bases). The CDR3 consists of 16 residues. V lost 5 bases, J lost 3 bases, and 17 bases lay in between. CDR1 is LNHDA, CDR2 SQIVND, per germline (reference sequence).

CDR3 sequence (DNA): TGTGCCATCAGTGAGGGGCACCGCTTAGATACGCAGTATTTT. Amino acid sequence: CAISEGHRLDTQYF. The rearrangement uses TRBV10-3 and TRBJ2-3; D call uncertain. Germline V gives CDR1 ENHRY, CDR2 SYGVKD. V gave up 2 bases and J gave up 5 bases, with 11 bases separating them. CDR3 length: 14 residues.

This clone showed up just a few times. V gene TRBV29-1 combines with J gene TRBJ2-3; D may match TRBD1 or TRBD2 (6 bases each). CDR1 SQVTM and CDR2 ANQGSEA come from the germline V gene. Trimming cost V 4 bases and J 3 bases, with 8 bases left between them. CDR3 length: 12 amino acids. The CDR3 reads CSVGGATDTQYF. The CDR3 nucleotides are TGCAGCGTTGGGGGGGCGACAGATACGCAGTATTTT.

This chain joins TRBV5-1 and TRBJ1-2, with D unclear. This CDR3 spans 16 amino acids. Germline V gene sequence: CDR1 SGHRS, CDR2 YFSETQ. V dropped 3 bases and J dropped 4 bases, with 19 bases sitting between them. This chain's CDR3 is CASSWREAEGPYGYTF. The CDR3 region has the DNA TGCGCCAGCAGCTGGAGGGAGGCCGAAGGCCCCTATGGCTACACCTTC.

V usage is TRBV19 and J usage is TRBJ1-1; no firm D call. The CDR3 has 15 residues. Germline lookup yields CDR1 LNHDA and CDR2 SQIVND (reference sequence). The germline V and J ends were trimmed by 9 bases and 0 bases, with 17 bases remaining between them. CDR3 amino acids: CASLNKGGMNTEAFF. The CDR3 DNA reads as TGTGCCAGCCTTAATAAGGGAGGCATGAACACTGAAGCTTTCTTT. The full variable domain, with the rest looked up from reference TRBV19 and TRBJ1-1, is DGGITQSPKYLFRKEGQNVTLSCEQNLNHDAMYWYRQDPGQGLRLIYYSQIVNDFQKGDIAEGYSVSREKKESFPLTVTSAQKNPTAFYLCASLNKGGMNTEAFFGQGTRLTVV.

The table lists this clone with a few counts. The genes are TRBV19 and TRBJ1-1, with no clear D. The germline V gene encodes CDR1 LNHDA and CDR2 SQIVND (reference sequence). The CDR3 covers 11 residues. Trimming took off 0 bases at V and 11 bases at J, with 7 bases between the two ends. The CDR3 nucleotides read TGTGCCAGTAGTATAGATCTCCGTGCTTTCTTT. It translates to CASSIDLRAFF.

The chain is built from TRBV7-3 and TRBJ2-1; 7 nucleotides agree with TRBD2. There are 11 residues in the CDR3. Germline V gene lookup returns CDR1 SGHTA and CDR2 FQGTGA. V shed 4 bases, J shed 10 bases, and the junction held 1 base outside the gene matches. The DNA of the CDR3 is TGTGCCAGCAGCTCGGGACTAGAGCAGTTCTTC. Translation: CASSSGLEQFF.

The chain uses TRBV6-1 and TRBJ1-1; D ambiguous. CDR1 is MNHNS, CDR2 SASEGT, per germline. The CDR3 contains 14 residues. Trimming stripped 6 bases from V and 2 bases from J, with 13 bases between. Here the CDR3 DNA reads TGTGCCAGCAGCCAACAGATTACCAACACTGAAGCTTTCTTT. It encodes CASSQQITNTEAFF.

V is TRBV11-3 and J is TRBJ2-1, with 7 positions matching TRBD2. CDR1 and CDR2 from the germline V gene are SGHNT and YENEEA. CDR3 length equals 17 residues. V lost 8 bases, J lost 4 bases, and 17 bases stayed unmatched. This chain's CDR3 is CASGTRVRGVKYNEQFF. The CDR3 region has the DNA TGTGCCAGCGGAACTAGGGTCCGGGGGGTAAAATACAATGAGCAGTTCTTC.

This CDR3 is CASSATGAGGNTIYF. The DNA of the CDR3 is TGTGCCAGCAGCGCGACAGGGGCGGGGGGAAACACCATATATTTT. This chain links TRBV9 with TRBJ1-3; 8 bases agree with TRBD1. CDR1 and CDR2 from the germline V gene are SGDLS and YYNGEE. CDR3 length equals 15 residues. With V trimmed by 3 bases and J by 4 bases, 6 bases remained unmatched.

The V gene is TRBV9, the J gene TRBJ2-3, with D perhaps given as TRBD1 or TRBD2 (5 bases each). The CDR3 has 17 residues. The germline gives CDR1 SGDLS, CDR2 YYNGEE. V was pared by 0 bases and J by 1 base, with 15 bases between. This CDR3 is CASSVEPQGAGTDTQYF. The CDR3 DNA reads TGTGCCAGCAGCGTAGAGCCGCAGGGAGCGGGCACAGATACGCAGTATTTT.

The chain employs TRBV7-9 and TRBJ1-2, with TRBD1 matching 9 bases. This CDR3 has 14 amino acids. In germline, CDR1 is SEHNR, CDR2 FQNEAQ (reference sequence). After removal of 7 bases from V and 4 bases from J, the junction contained 7 bases not matched to a gene. The CDR3: CASIQQGAVYGYTF. The CDR3 DNA reads TGTGCCAGCATTCAACAGGGGGCTGTCTATGGCTACACCTTC.

CDR3 nucleotide sequence: TGTGCCAGCAGTACCCTCCGGGGGGCGGCTAATGAAAAACTGTTTTTT. It encodes CASSTLRGAANEKLFF. This rearrangement joins TRBV6-6 to TRBJ1-4; D is perhaps TRBD1 (6 bases). Germline CDR1 and CDR2: MNHNY and SVGAGI (reference sequence). Trimming cost V 5 bases and J 3 bases, with 16 bases left between them. This CDR3 has 16 residues.

The rearrangement links TRBV29-1 to TRBJ1-2, with D unclear. V was cut by 2 bases and J by 4 bases, with 11 bases left in between. This CDR3 comprises 13 residues. The V gene's germline CDR1 is SQVTM and CDR2 ANQGSEA. The CDR3 protein is CSVENNSFYGYTF. The DNA of the CDR3 is TGCAGCGTTGAAAATAACAGCTTCTATGGCTACACCTTC.

This chain links TRBV6-5 with TRBJ2-2, with D possibly matching TRBD1 (5 bases). This CDR3 region has 15 residues. CDR1 is MNHEY and CDR2 is SVGAGI in the germline V gene. V lost 5 bases, J lost 1 base, and 11 bases lay in between. CDR3: CASSRTRLNTGELFF. CDR3 sequence (DNA): TGTGCCAGCAGTCGGACAAGACTGAACACCGGGGAGCTGTTTTTT.

The CDR3 nucleotides read TGTGCCAGCAGCTTAGTAGGGGGGGGGCCCACCACTGAAGCTTTCTTT. It yields the protein CASSLVGGGPTTEAFF. The chain combines TRBV11-2 with TRBJ1-1; a possible D gene is TRBD1 (6 bases). The V gene's germline CDR1 is SGHAT and CDR2 FQNNGV. The CDR3 contains 16 residues. The germline V and J ends were trimmed by 1 base and 4 bases, with 16 bases remaining between them.

This clone was observed a handful of times. The chain carries TRBV28 and TRBJ2-1, with D perhaps TRBD1 or TRBD2 (7 bases each). Per the germline V gene, CDR1 is MDHEN and CDR2 is SYDVKM. The CDR3 consists of 14 residues. Between the trimmed V and J ends, which lost 6 bases and 2 bases, there was a span of 11 bases. The CDR3 protein is CASRTGTTYNEQFF. DNA of the CDR3: TGTGCCAGCAGGACAGGGACTACCTACAATGAGCAGTTCTTC.

This chain joins TRBV11-2 and TRBJ2-7, with unresolved D. This CDR3 comprises 11 residues. Germline V gene data show CDR1 as SGHAT and CDR2 as FQNNGV. With 3 bases removed from V and 5 bases from J, the gap between germline ends came to 5 bases. The CDR3 DNA reads as TGTGCCAGCAGCTTTATAGACGAGCAGTACTTC. Protein: CASSFIDEQYF.

The chain joins TRBV30 to TRBJ1-5, with 11 nucleotides matching TRBD1. CDR3 size: 13 residues. In germline, CDR1 is GTSNPN, CDR2 SVGIG (reference sequence). Trimming cost V 8 bases and J 3 bases; bases outside gene matches: 3. CDR3 amino acids: CAMDRGHNQPQHF. The CDR3 DNA reads TGTGCCATGGACAGGGGGCACAATCAGCCCCAGCATTTT.

V gene TRBV30 combines with J gene TRBJ2-2; D gene unclear. CDR3 length: 12 amino acids. The germline gives CDR1 GTSNPN, CDR2 SVGIG (reference sequence). V lost 4 bases and J 7 bases, leaving 10 bases between the germline ends. The CDR3 DNA reads TGTGCCTGGATCCGACCCTTCGGGGAGCTGTTTTTT. This gives the protein CAWIRPFGELFF.

In its sample, this clone was seen once. J is TRBJ1-2 and V is TRBV27; the D is unclear. This CDR3 region has 12 residues. V was trimmed by 7 bases and J by 6 bases, leaving 12 bases between them. From germline, CDR1 is MNHEY and CDR2 SMNVEV (reference sequence). In DNA, the CDR3 is TGTGCCAGCAAAACAAGATGGGATGGCTACACCTTC. Protein: CASKTRWDGYTF.

The rearrangement joins TRBV10-3 to TRBJ2-7; a weak D match, TRBD2 (5 bases). The CDR3 consists of 15 residues. Trimming shortened V by 0 bases and J by 0 bases, and 9 bases separated the two germline ends. Looked up from germline, CDR1 is ENHRY and CDR2 is SYGVKD. The CDR3 here is CAISESGLSSYEQYF. For the CDR3, the DNA is TGTGCCATCAGTGAGTCCGGACTTAGCTCCTACGAGCAGTACTTC.

This chain connects TRBV30 to TRBJ2-3; 13 bases agree with TRBD2. Germline loops: CDR1 GTSNPN, CDR2 SVGIG (reference sequence). With V trimmed by 2 bases and J by 0 bases, 8 bases remained unmatched. The CDR3 contains 18 residues. CDR3 residues: CAWSSPGLAGSSTDTQYF. CDR3 DNA sequence: TGTGCCTGGAGTTCTCCGGGACTAGCGGGATCCAGCACAGATACGCAGTATTTT.

The V and J genes are TRBV4-1 and TRBJ1-1, with D unclear. CDR3 size: 14 residues. V lost 0 bases, J lost 6 bases, and 11 bases lay in between. CDR1 is MGHRA, CDR2 YSYEKL, per germline. CDR3 coding DNA: TGCGCCAGCAGCCAAGAAGTTAAGGTCGCTGAAGCTTTCTTT. This translates into CASSQEVKVAEAFF.

V is TRBV11-2 and J is TRBJ2-7; D is possibly TRBD2 (5 bases). V lost 4 bases to trimming and J lost 4 bases, with 17 bases between them. This CDR3 region has 15 residues. Germline V gene lookup returns CDR1 SGHAT and CDR2 FQNNGV. CDR3 bases: TGTGCCAGCAGCTATAGTCGAGAGGGAGCGTACGAGCAGTACTTC. Amino acids: CASSYSREGAYEQYF.

This rearrangement joins TRBV5-8 to TRBJ2-6; D is possibly TRBD1 (6 bases). The V gene's germline CDR1 is SGHTS and CDR2 YDEGEE. V lost 4 bases to trimming and J lost 1 base, with 18 bases between them. This CDR3 has 18 residues. CDR3 sequence reads: CASSPPTGVPSGANVLTF. The DNA of the CDR3 is TGTGCCAGCAGCCCACCGACAGGTGTCCCTTCTGGGGCCAACGTCCTGACTTTC.